This T cell receptor beta chain was retrieved from a study of blood T cell repertoires in COVID-19. Germline assignment: CDR1 SGHVS and CDR2 FQNEAQ. The CDR3 length is 17 residues. V lost 4 bases and J lost 1, with 17 bases in between. The repertoire was sequenced with immunoSEQ multiplex PCR; TCRdb's copy has only in-frame clones and lacks some. The repertoire has some 60,000 clones, over 75% of them found once; the top ten carry around 3.7%. This rearrangement joins TRBV7-8 to TRBJ1-5; D may be TRBD1 (6 bases). This clonotype was sampled from a woman aged 80 or over with acute or convalescent COVID-19. Sequenced: peripheral blood. The CDR3 loop reads CASSSIKGVFSNQPQHF. CDR3 DNA: TGTGCCAGCAGCTCTATTAAGGGGGTTTTCAGCAATCAGCCCCAGCATTTT.